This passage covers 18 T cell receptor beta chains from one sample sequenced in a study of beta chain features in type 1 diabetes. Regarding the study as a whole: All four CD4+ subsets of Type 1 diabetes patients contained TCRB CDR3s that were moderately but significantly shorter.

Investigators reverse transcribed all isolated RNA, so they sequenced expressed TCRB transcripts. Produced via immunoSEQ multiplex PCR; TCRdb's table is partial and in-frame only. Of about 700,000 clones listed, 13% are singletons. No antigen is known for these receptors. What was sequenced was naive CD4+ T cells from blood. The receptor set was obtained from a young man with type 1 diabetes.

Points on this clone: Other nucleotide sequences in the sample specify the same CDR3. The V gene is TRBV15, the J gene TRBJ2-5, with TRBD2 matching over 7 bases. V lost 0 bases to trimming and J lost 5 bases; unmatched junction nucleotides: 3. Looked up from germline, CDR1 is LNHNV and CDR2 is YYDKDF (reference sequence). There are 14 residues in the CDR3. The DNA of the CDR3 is TGTGCCACCAGCAGAGATCTCGGGGGGGAGACCCAGTACTTC. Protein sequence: CATSRDLGGETQYF.

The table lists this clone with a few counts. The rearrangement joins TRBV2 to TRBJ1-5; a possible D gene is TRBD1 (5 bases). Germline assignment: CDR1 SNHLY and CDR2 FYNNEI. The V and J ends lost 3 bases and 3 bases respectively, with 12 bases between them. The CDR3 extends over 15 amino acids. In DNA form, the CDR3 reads TGTGCCAGCAGTGAGGAGGGGCAGGACAATCAGCCCCAGCATTTT. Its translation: CASSEEGQDNQPQHF.

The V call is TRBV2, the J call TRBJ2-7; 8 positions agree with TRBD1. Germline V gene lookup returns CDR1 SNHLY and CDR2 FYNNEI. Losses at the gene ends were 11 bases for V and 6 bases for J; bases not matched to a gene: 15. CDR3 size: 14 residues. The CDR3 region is CAAGDRTGSAEQYF. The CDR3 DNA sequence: TGTGCCGCAGGGGACCGGACAGGGTCGGCCGAGCAGTACTTC.

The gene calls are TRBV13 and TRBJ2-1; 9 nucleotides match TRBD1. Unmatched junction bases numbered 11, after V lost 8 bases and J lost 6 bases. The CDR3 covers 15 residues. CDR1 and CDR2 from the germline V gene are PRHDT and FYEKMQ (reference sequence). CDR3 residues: CASYFGDRDVNEQFF. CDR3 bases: TGTGCCAGCTACTTCGGGGACAGGGATGTCAATGAGCAGTTCTTC. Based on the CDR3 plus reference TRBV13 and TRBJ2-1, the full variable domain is AAGVIQSPRHLIKEKRETATLKCYPIPRHDTVYWYQQGPGQDPQFLISFYEKMQSDKGSIPDRFSAQQFSDYHSELNMSSLELGDSALYFCASYFGDRDVNEQFFGPGTRLTVL.

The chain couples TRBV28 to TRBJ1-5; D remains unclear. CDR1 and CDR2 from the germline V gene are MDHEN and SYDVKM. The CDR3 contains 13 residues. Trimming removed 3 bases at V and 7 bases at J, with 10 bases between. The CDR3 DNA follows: TGTGCCAGCAGTTTGGTCAGCGGGCAGCCCCAGCATTTT. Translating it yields CASSLVSGQPQHF.

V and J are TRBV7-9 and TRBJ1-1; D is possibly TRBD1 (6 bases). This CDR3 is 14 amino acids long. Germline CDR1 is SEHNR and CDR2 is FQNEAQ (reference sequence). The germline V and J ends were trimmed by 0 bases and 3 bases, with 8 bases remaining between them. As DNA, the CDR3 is TGTGCCAGCAGCTTAGCCCAGGGGTACACTGAAGCTTTCTTT. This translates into CASSLAQGYTEAFF.

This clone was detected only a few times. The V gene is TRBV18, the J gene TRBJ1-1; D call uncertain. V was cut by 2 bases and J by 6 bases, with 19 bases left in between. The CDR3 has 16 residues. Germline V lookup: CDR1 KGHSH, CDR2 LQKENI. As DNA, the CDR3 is TGTGCCAGCTCACCAACGGGTGACAACGGTTTAGCTGAAGCTTTCTTT. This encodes CASSPTGDNGLAEAFF.

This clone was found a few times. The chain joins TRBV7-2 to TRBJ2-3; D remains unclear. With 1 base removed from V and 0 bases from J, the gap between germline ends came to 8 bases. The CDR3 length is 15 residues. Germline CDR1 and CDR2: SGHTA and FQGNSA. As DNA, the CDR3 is TGTGCCAGCAGCTTAGACCTTTGGAGCACAGATACGCAGTATTTT. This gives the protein CASSLDLWSTDTQYF. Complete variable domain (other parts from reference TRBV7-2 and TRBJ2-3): GAGVSQSPSNKVTEKGKDVELRCDPISGHTALYWYRQSLGQGLEFLIYFQGNSAPDKSGLPSDRFSAERTGGSVSTLTIQRTQQEDSAVYLCASSLDLWSTDTQYFGPGTRLTVL.

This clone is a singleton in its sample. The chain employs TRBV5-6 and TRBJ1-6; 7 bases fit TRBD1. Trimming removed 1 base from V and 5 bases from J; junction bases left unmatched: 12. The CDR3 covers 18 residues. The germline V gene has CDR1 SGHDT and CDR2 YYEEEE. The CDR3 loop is CASSLHPLQGGDNSPLHF. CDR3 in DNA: TGTGCCAGCAGCTTGCACCCTCTTCAGGGGGGTGATAATTCACCCCTCCACTTT.

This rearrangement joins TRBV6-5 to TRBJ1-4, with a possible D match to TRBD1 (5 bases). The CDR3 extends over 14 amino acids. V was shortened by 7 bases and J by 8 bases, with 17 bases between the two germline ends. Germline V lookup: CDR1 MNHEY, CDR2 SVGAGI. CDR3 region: CASKKGRLEEKLFF. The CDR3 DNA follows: TGTGCCAGCAAAAAGGGGCGACTGGAGGAAAAACTGTTTTTT.

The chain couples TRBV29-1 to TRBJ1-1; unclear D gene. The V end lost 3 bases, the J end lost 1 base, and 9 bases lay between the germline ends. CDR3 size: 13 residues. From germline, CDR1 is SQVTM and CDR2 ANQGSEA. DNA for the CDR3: TGCAGCGTTGACCGGACTCGGAACACTGAAGCTTTCTTT. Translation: CSVDRTRNTEAFF.

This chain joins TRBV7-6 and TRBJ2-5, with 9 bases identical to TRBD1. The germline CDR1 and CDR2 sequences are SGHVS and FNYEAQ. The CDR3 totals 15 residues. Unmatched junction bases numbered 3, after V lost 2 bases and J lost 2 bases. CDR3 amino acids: CASSLRDREQETQYF. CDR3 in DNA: TGTGCCAGCAGCTTAAGGGACAGGGAACAAGAGACCCAGTACTTC.

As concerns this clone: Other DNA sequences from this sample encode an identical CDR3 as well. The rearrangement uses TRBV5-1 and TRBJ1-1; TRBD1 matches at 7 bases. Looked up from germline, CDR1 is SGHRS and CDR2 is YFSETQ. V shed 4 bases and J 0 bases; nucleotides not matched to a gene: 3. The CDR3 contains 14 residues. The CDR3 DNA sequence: TGCGCCAGCAGCACGGGACAGTTGAACACTGAAGCTTTCTTT. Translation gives CASSTGQLNTEAFF.

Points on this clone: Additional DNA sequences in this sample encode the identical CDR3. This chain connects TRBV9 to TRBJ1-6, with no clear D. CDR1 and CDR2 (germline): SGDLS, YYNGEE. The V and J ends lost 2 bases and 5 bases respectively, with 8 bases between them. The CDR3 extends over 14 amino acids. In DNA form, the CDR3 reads TGTGCCAGCAGCGTTGGGCCCGATAATTCACCCCTCCACTTT. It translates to CASSVGPDNSPLHF.

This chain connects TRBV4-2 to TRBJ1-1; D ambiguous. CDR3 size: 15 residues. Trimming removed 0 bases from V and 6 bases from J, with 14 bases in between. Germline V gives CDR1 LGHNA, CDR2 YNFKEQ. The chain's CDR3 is CASSQDRREIAEAFF. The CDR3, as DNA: TGTGCCAGCAGCCAAGACCGCCGTGAGATCGCTGAAGCTTTCTTT.

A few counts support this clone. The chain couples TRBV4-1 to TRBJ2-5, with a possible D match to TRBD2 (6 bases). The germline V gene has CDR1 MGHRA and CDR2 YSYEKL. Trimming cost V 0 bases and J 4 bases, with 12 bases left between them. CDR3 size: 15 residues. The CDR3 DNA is TGCGCCAGCAGCCAAGATGTGGAGGGGCGAGAGACCCAGTACTTC. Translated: CASSQDVEGRETQYF.

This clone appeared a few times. CDR3 in amino acids: CAWSAVNQGGGYTF. In nucleotides, the CDR3 is TGTGCCTGGAGTGCGGTAAACCAGGGCGGAGGCTACACCTTC. The J gene is TRBJ1-2, the V gene TRBV30; D is possibly TRBD1 (5 bases). V gave up 1 base and J gave up 8 bases, with 17 bases separating them. Germline assignment: CDR1 GTSNPN and CDR2 SVGIG (reference sequence). This CDR3 spans 14 amino acids.

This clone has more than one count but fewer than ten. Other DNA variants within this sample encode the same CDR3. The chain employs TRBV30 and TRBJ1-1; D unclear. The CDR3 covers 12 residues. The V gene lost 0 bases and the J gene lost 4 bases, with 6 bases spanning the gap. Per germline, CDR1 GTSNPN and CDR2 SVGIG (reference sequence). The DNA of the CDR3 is TGTGCCTGGAGTGTTGAGGGCACTGAAGCTTTCTTT. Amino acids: CAWSVEGTEAFF.